The next 9 T cell receptor beta chains were all read from a single sample in a study of shared clonotypes between healthy human individuals. Profiling relied on immunoSEQ multiplex PCR, and the TCRdb table lists in-frame clones only, not all of them. The table lists around 1.9 million clones, around 93% of them singletons, with about 1.6% in the top ten. CD45RO negativity and positive selection for CCR7 defined naive CD8 cells, a population that excluded terminally differentiated effector memory CD45RA+ cells. Material: naive CD8+ T cells from PBMCs. These receptors all stem from a man between 18 and 29 years old in good health. Some clones in this sample may be carry-over from other donors' samples.

The gene calls are TRBV14 and TRBJ2-1, with D unresolved. The CDR3 totals 17 residues. Germline CDR1 reads SGHDN; CDR2 reads FVKESK. V lost 2 bases to trimming and J lost 3 bases, with 17 bases between them. The CDR3 is CASSQMVHGGRYNEQFF. In nucleotides, the CDR3 is TGTGCCAGCAGCCAAATGGTTCATGGCGGACGCTACAATGAGCAGTTCTTC.

The chain combines TRBV4-1 with TRBJ2-1, with 7 bases lining up with TRBD1. CDR3 size: 15 residues. The germline CDR1 and CDR2 sequences are MGHRA and YSYEKL. V gave up 4 bases and J gave up 0 bases; unmatched junction bases: 3. As DNA, the CDR3 is TGCGCCAGCAGCCCACCAGGGGGCTCCTACAATGAGCAGTTCTTC. The encoded protein is CASSPPGGSYNEQFF.

This rearrangement joins TRBV10-2 to TRBJ2-3, with D possibly TRBD2 on 6 matching bases. With 7 bases removed from V and 4 bases from J, the gap between germline ends came to 12 bases. Germline lookup yields CDR1 WSHSY and CDR2 SAAADI. The CDR3 sequence is 13 residues long. The CDR3 DNA reads TGCGCCAGCAATCGGGGGTGGGCAGATACGCAGTATTTT. Protein product: CASNRGWADTQYF.

In this sample, this clone turned up once. V usage is TRBV7-8 and J usage is TRBJ2-1, with 7 bases identical to TRBD2. V gave up 3 bases and J gave up 9 bases; unmatched junction bases: 8. Per the germline V gene, CDR1 is SGHVS and CDR2 is FQNEAQ. This CDR3 is built from 14 residues. Written as DNA, the CDR3 is TGTGCCAGCAGCTTTGCCACTAGCGTCCGTGAGCAGTTCTTC. It yields the protein CASSFATSVREQFF.

V is TRBV7-6 and J is TRBJ2-3; 7 bases align to TRBD2. J was trimmed by 6 bases and V by 3 bases; bases with no gene match: 12. The germline gives CDR1 SGHVS, CDR2 FNYEAQ. CDR3 length: 16 amino acids. CDR3 in amino acids: CASSFPRGERVDTQYF. As DNA, the CDR3 is TGTGCCAGCAGCTTCCCCCGGGGGGAGAGGGTCGATACGCAGTATTTT.

This sequence joins TRBV15 and TRBJ2-1, with TRBD2 matching 9 bases. This CDR3 contains 14 residues. Per germline, CDR1 LNHNV and CDR2 YYDKDF (reference sequence). Unmatched junction bases numbered 11, after V lost 9 bases and J lost 8 bases. The CDR3 loop is CATSMGGRAYEQFF. CDR3 sequence (DNA): TGTGCCACTTCCATGGGCGGGAGGGCGTATGAGCAGTTCTTC.

This clone showed up just once. This chain joins TRBV6-1 and TRBJ2-7; D unclear. V gave up 2 bases and J gave up 4 bases, with 12 bases separating them. The CDR3 is made up of 14 amino acids. The germline CDR1 and CDR2 sequences are MNHNS and SASEGT. Written as DNA, the CDR3 is TGTGCCAGCAGTGAAAGGGTCAGTGATTACGAGCAGTACTTC. Amino acids: CASSERVSDYEQYF.

The chain uses TRBV9 and TRBJ1-2, with a tentative D call TRBD1 (5 bases). CDR1 is SGDLS, CDR2 YYNGEE, per germline. Trimming took 3 bases from V and 0 from J, leaving 9 bases between them. The CDR3 extends over 14 amino acids. CDR3 nucleotides: TGTGCCAGCAGCGCAGGGACTACTAACTATGGCTACACCTTC. Its protein product is CASSAGTTNYGYTF.

The V and J genes are TRBV19 and TRBJ1-1, with TRBD1 matching 7 bases. Looked up from germline, CDR1 is LNHDA and CDR2 is SQIVND (reference sequence). The CDR3 extends over 14 amino acids. V was pared by 2 bases and J by 3 bases, with 3 bases of the junction left unmatched. Written as DNA, the CDR3 is TGTGCCAGTAGTATAAGGGGGCTGGACACTGAAGCTTTCTTT. This sequence encodes CASSIRGLDTEAFF.